A selection of T cell receptor beta chains follows, all from one sample in a study of T-cell reconstitution after alpha-beta-depleted transplantation in children. TCRdb redid the calling of the PCR reads with MiXCR, one entry per CDR3 protein. The sample records approximately 800,000 distinct CDR3 sequences, about 16% being singletons. The sequences come from PBMCs, mostly from graft donor cells, collected 360 days after TCRalphabeta/CD19-depleted stem cell transplant. These receptors were obtained from a male patient aged 10-17 years who had a stem cell transplant for acute lymphoblastic leukemia, so the T cells may come from the graft donor. Both conserved end residues are part of each CDR3. Fields, in order: clone size, J gene, D gene, V gene, CDR3 DNA, CDR3 protein. The D gene is left open where the match is weak. Expanded clones are given a class, and other clones once, few, many or no size at all.

clone size: few; J gene: TRBJ1-2; D gene: TRBD1; V gene: TRBV5-1; CDR3 DNA: TGCGCCAGCAGCTCGTGGGACAGGGGGAGCGGCTACACCTTC; CDR3 protein: CASSSWDRGSGYTF
clone size: many; J gene: TRBJ2-1; D gene: TRBD2; V gene: TRBV29-1; CDR3 DNA: TGCAGCGTCCCTAGCCGGCGGGAGGGCCGTTATGAGCAGTTCTTC; CDR3 protein: CSVPSRREGRYEQFF
clone size: NA; J gene: TRBJ2-7; D gene: TRBD2; V gene: TRBV12-3/TRBV12-4; CDR3 DNA: TGTGCCAGCAGTTTAACTAGCGGGAGGGTCTACGAGCAGTACTTC; CDR3 protein: CASSLTSGRVYEQYF
clone size: NA; J gene: TRBJ2-4; D gene: NA; V gene: TRBV7-8; CDR3 DNA: TGTGCCAGCAGCTTCCGCGCGGGGCTAAAAGCCAAAAACATTCAGTACTTC; CDR3 protein: CASSFRAGLKAKNIQYF
clone size: NA; J gene: TRBJ2-5; D gene: NA; V gene: TRBV2; CDR3 DNA: TGTGCCAGCAGTGAAGGAGTGAGGACCCAAGAGACCCAGTACTTC; CDR3 protein: CASSEGVRTQETQYF
clone size: few; J gene: TRBJ1-2; D gene: TRBD1; V gene: TRBV20-1; CDR3 DNA: TGCAGTGCTATTGATCGGGACAGGGGGAACTATGGCTACACCTTC; CDR3 protein: CSAIDRDRGNYGYTF
clone size: NA; J gene: TRBJ2-7; D gene: NA; V gene: TRBV6-6; CDR3 DNA: TGTGCCAGCAGTTATTCGGACAGCCCCGGGCAGTACTTC; CDR3 protein: CASSYSDSPGQYF
clone size: few; J gene: TRBJ2-2; D gene: NA; V gene: TRBV7-3; CDR3 DNA: TGTGCCAGCAGCGCGGGACTTGGGGGCGGGAATACCGGGGAGCTGTTTTTT; CDR3 protein: CASSAGLGGGNTGELFF
clone size: few; J gene: TRBJ2-1; D gene: NA; V gene: TRBV6-5; CDR3 DNA: TGTGCCAGCAGTTATGGGAGGACTCGCCTCTACAATGAGCAGTTCTTC; CDR3 protein: CASSYGRTRLYNEQFF
clone size: NA; J gene: TRBJ2-1; D gene: NA; V gene: TRBV6-5; CDR3 DNA: TGTGCCAGCAGTTACTCCCCCGAGGCATTTGAGCAGTTCTTC; CDR3 protein: CASSYSPEAFEQFF
clone size: few; J gene: TRBJ2-5; D gene: NA; V gene: TRBV10-3; CDR3 DNA: TGTGCCATCAGCCCTTTAGTGGGGTTGGGGGAGACCCAGTACTTC; CDR3 protein: CAISPLVGLGETQYF
clone size: NA; J gene: TRBJ2-2; D gene: NA; V gene: TRBV12-5; CDR3 DNA: TGTGCTAGTGGTTTGACCACGACAACGAACACCGGGGAGCTGTTTTTT; CDR3 protein: CASGLTTTTNTGELFF
clone size: few; J gene: TRBJ2-1; D gene: TRBD2; V gene: TRBV10-1; CDR3 DNA: TGCGCCAGCAGTGATTCGGGACTAGCGGACAATGAGCAGTTCTTC; CDR3 protein: CASSDSGLADNEQFF
clone size: NA; J gene: TRBJ2-7; D gene: NA; V gene: TRBV6-1; CDR3 DNA: TGTGCCAGCAGTGAAACCCTAAGGACAGTAGTCCCCTACGAGCAGTACTTC; CDR3 protein: CASSETLRTVVPYEQYF
clone size: few; J gene: TRBJ2-6; D gene: TRBD2; V gene: TRBV10-3; CDR3 DNA: TGTGCCATCAGTGAGCCAGCGGGAGCGCGGGGGGCCAACGTCCTGACTTTC; CDR3 protein: CAISEPAGARGANVLTF
clone size: NA; J gene: TRBJ2-7; D gene: NA; V gene: TRBV27; CDR3 DNA: TGTGCCAGCAGCGAAATAGCGGACTACGAGCAGTACTTC; CDR3 protein: CASSEIADYEQYF
clone size: few; J gene: TRBJ2-7; D gene: TRBD1; V gene: TRBV28; CDR3 DNA: TGTGCCAGCAGCCGTGCGGACAGGGGGCGTTCTTTCTACGAGCAGTACTTC; CDR3 protein: CASSRADRGRSFYEQYF
clone size: few; J gene: TRBJ1-1; D gene: TRBD1; V gene: TRBV5-1; CDR3 DNA: TGCGCCAGCAGTAGGGGACAGGCCGTGAACACTGAAGCTTTCTTT; CDR3 protein: CASSRGQAVNTEAFF
clone size: many; J gene: TRBJ2-1; D gene: NA; V gene: TRBV3-1; CDR3 DNA: TGTGCCAGCAGCCATGGAACTAACGGAGAGCAGTTCTTC; CDR3 protein: CASSHGTNGEQFF
clone size: few; J gene: TRBJ1-5; D gene: NA; V gene: TRBV28; CDR3 DNA: TGTGCCAGCAGTTTCCCTCGGCAGGGTCTTCAGCCCCAGCATTTT; CDR3 protein: CASSFPRQGLQPQHF
clone size: NA; J gene: TRBJ1-2; D gene: TRBD1; V gene: TRBV5-1; CDR3 DNA: TGCGCCAGCATACCACCCCGGGACAGGGGAAAGGACTATGGCTACACCTTC; CDR3 protein: CASIPPRDRGKDYGYTF
clone size: few; J gene: TRBJ2-7; D gene: TRBD1; V gene: TRBV20-1; CDR3 DNA: TGCAGTGCTTCTGGGACAGCCTACGAGCAGTACTTC; CDR3 protein: CSASGTAYEQYF
clone size: few; J gene: TRBJ1-5; D gene: NA; V gene: TRBV12-3/TRBV12-4; CDR3 DNA: TGTGCCAGCAGTTTTCACGATTCCGGCAATCAGCCCCAGCATTTT; CDR3 protein: CASSFHDSGNQPQHF
clone size: few; J gene: TRBJ2-3; D gene: NA; V gene: TRBV7-6; CDR3 DNA: TGTGCCAGCAGCCCGTCCTCAGATACGCAGTATTTT; CDR3 protein: CASSPSSDTQYF
clone size: many; J gene: TRBJ1-5; D gene: NA; V gene: TRBV5-1; CDR3 DNA: TGCGCCAGCAGCTTGGGAGGGGGACAGCCCCAGCATTTT; CDR3 protein: CASSLGGGQPQHF
clone size: few; J gene: TRBJ1-2; D gene: NA; V gene: TRBV6-4; CDR3 DNA: TGTGCCAGCCCGAGGATGCGGGATGGCTACACCTTC; CDR3 protein: CASPRMRDGYTF
clone size: few; J gene: TRBJ2-5; D gene: TRBD2; V gene: TRBV7-2; CDR3 DNA: TGTGCCAGCAGCTTAGCCCTAGCGGGAGGGCCTCGGGAGACCCAGTACTTC; CDR3 protein: CASSLALAGGPRETQYF
clone size: NA; J gene: TRBJ1-6; D gene: TRBD1; V gene: TRBV20-1; CDR3 DNA: TGCAGTGCTGTTAGACAGGGAATTTATTCACCCCTCCACTTT; CDR3 protein: CSAVRQGIYSPLHF
clone size: few; J gene: TRBJ2-4; D gene: TRBD2; V gene: TRBV4-1; CDR3 DNA: TGCGCCAGCAGCCAAGGGACTCAGGCGGGAGGTACCAAAAACATTCAGTACTTC; CDR3 protein: CASSQGTQAGGTKNIQYF
clone size: many; J gene: TRBJ2-7; D gene: TRBD2; V gene: TRBV12-3/TRBV12-4; CDR3 DNA: TGTGCCAGCAGTTTAGTCGGCGGGAGGAGCTCCTACGAGCAGTACTTC; CDR3 protein: CASSLVGGRSSYEQYF
clone size: NA; J gene: TRBJ2-3; D gene: NA; V gene: TRBV27; CDR3 DNA: TGTGCCAGCAGACGAGCTAGCACAGATACGCAGTATTTT; CDR3 protein: CASRRASTDTQYF
clone size: few; J gene: TRBJ2-3; D gene: NA; V gene: TRBV5-1; CDR3 DNA: TGCGCCAGCAGCTTGGCCAGGGTTAGCTCCACAGATACGCAGTATTTT; CDR3 protein: CASSLARVSSTDTQYF
clone size: few; J gene: TRBJ1-6; D gene: NA; V gene: TRBV7-9; CDR3 DNA: TGTGCCAGCAGCTTAGCCGGTCTTTCACCCCTCCACTTT; CDR3 protein: CASSLAGLSPLHF
clone size: few; J gene: TRBJ2-7; D gene: NA; V gene: TRBV6-1; CDR3 DNA: TGTGCCAGCAGCCTGACTCCCGACTACGAGCAGTACTTC; CDR3 protein: CASSLTPDYEQYF
clone size: NA; J gene: TRBJ2-7; D gene: NA; V gene: TRBV29-1; CDR3 DNA: TGCAGCGTTGACGTCCAGGAGGGTGTAGGTTACGAGCAGTACTTC; CDR3 protein: CSVDVQEGVGYEQYF
clone size: NA; J gene: TRBJ2-7; D gene: NA; V gene: TRBV7-1; CDR3 DNA: TGTGCCAGCGGCCTCAGGCTCCGCTGCGAGCAGTACTTC; CDR3 protein: CASGLRLRCEQYF